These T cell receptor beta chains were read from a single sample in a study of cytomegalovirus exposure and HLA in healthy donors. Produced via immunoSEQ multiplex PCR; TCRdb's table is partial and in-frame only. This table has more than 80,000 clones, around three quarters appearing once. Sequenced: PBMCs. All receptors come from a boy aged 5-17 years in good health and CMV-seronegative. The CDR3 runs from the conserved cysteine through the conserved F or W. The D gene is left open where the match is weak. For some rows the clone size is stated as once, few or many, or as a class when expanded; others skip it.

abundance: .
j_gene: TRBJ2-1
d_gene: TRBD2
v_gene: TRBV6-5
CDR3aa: CASSYERLAGGNEQFF
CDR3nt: TGTGCCAGCAGTTACGAGCGACTAGCGGGTGGTAATGAGCAGTTCTTC

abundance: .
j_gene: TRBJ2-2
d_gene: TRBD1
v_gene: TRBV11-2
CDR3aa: CASSRPVTGNWNTGELFF
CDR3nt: TGTGCCAGCAGCCGCCCTGTGACAGGGAATTGGAACACCGGGGAGCTGTTTTTT

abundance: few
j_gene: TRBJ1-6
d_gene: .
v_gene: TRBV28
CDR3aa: CASSPGGNGGSPLHF
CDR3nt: TGTGCCAGCAGCCCTGGCGGAAACGGGGGGTCACCCCTCCACTTT

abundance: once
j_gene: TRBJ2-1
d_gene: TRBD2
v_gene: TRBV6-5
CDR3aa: CASSTLAGGYEQFF
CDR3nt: TGTGCCAGCAGTACTCTAGCGGGGGGCTATGAGCAGTTCTTC

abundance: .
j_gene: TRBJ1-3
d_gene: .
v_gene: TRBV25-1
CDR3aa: CASSGGLGNTIYF
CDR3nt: TGTGCCAGCAGTGGCGGATTAGGAAACACCATATATTTT

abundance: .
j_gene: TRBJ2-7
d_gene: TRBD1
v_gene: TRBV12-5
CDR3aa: CASGLFLGQVGFHEQYF
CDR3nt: TGTGCTAGTGGTTTGTTTTTGGGACAGGTAGGCTTCCACGAGCAGTACTTC

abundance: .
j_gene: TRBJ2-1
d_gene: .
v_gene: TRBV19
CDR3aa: CASSIGDTYYNEQFF
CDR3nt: TGTGCCAGTAGTATAGGGGACACCTACTACAATGAGCAGTTCTTC

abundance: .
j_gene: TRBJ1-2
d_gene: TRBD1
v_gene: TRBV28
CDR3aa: CASSLTGDGGYTF
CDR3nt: TGTGCCAGCAGTTTAACAGGGGATGGTGGCTACACCTTC

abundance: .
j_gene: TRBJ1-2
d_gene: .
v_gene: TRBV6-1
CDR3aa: CASTRRGDYGYTF
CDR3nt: TGTGCCAGCACCAGAAGGGGTGACTATGGCTACACCTTC

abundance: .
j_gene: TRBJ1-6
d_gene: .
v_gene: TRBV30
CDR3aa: CAWNHGVGDAPLHF
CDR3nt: TGTGCCTGGAATCACGGGGTAGGAGATGCACCCCTCCACTTT

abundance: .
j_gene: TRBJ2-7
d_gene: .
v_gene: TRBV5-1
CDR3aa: CASSLALQGGHATEQYF
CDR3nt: TGCGCCAGCAGCTTGGCCCTTCAAGGAGGGCATGCCACCGAGCAGTACTTC

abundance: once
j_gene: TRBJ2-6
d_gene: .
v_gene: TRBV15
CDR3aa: CATSRAGSGANVLTF
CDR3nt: TGTGCCACCAGCAGAGCGGGGTCCGGGGCCAACGTCCTGACTTTC

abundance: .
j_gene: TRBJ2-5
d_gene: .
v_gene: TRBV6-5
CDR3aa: CASRNRESGEQYF
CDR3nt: TGTGCCAGCAGAAACCGGGAATCAGGAGAGCAGTACTTC

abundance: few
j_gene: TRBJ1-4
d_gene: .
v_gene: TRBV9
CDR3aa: CASSVRATNEKLFF
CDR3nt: TGTGCCAGCAGCGTACGAGCAACTAATGAAAAACTGTTTTTT

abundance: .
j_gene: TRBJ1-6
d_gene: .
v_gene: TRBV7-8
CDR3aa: CASSFSFVGSSYNSPLHF
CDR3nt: TGTGCCAGCAGCTTCTCTTTCGTGGGGAGCTCCTATAATTCACCCCTCCACTTT

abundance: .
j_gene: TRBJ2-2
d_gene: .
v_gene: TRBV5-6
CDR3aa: CASSYGHPGELFF
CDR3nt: TGTGCCAGCAGCTATGGACATCCCGGGGAGCTGTTTTTT

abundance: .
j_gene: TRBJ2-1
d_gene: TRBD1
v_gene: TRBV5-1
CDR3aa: CASSFRDRVDNEQFF
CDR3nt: TGCGCCAGCAGCTTCCGGGACAGGGTTGACAATGAGCAGTTCTTC

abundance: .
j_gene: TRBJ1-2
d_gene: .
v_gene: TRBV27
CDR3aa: CASSTLRGGYTF
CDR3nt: TGTGCCAGCAGCACCCTTAGGGGAGGCTACACCTTC

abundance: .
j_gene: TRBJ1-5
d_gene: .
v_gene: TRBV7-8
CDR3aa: CASSEGVGDSQPQHF
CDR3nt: TGTGCCAGCAGCGAGGGGGTGGGGGATAGTCAGCCCCAGCATTTT

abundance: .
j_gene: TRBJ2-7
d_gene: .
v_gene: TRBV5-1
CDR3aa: CASSINSNEQYF
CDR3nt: TGCGCCAGCAGCATAAACAGCAACGAGCAGTACTTC

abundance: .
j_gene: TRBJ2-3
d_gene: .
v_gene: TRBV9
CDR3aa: CASSVEGGMTDTQYF
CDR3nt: TGTGCCAGCAGCGTAGAAGGAGGGATGACAGATACGCAGTATTTT

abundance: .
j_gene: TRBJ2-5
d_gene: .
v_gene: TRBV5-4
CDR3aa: CASSLKDAGIETQYF
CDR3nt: TGTGCCAGCAGCTTGAAGGACGCAGGGATAGAGACCCAGTACTTC

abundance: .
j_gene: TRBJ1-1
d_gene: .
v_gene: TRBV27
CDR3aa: CASSWRGWDTEAFF
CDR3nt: TGTGCCAGCAGTTGGCGGGGCTGGGACACTGAAGCTTTCTTT

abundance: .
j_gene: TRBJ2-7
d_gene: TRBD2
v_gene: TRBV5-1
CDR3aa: CASSVGTSGRPNYEQYF
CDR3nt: TGCGCCAGCAGCGTGGGGACTAGCGGGAGGCCGAACTACGAGCAGTACTTC

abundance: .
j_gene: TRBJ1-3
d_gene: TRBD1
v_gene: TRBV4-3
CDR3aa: CASSRDTGAGNTIYF
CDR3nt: TGCGCCAGCAGCCGAGATACAGGGGCTGGAAACACCATATATTTT

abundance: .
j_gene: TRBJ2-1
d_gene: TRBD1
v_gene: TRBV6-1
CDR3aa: CASSGKIGQGDNEQFF
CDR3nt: TGTGCCAGCAGTGGAAAAATCGGACAGGGGGACAATGAGCAGTTCTTC

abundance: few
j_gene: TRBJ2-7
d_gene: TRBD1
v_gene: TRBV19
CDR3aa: CASRGQAGEQYF
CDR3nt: TGTGCCAGTCGGGGACAGGCCGGCGAGCAGTACTTC

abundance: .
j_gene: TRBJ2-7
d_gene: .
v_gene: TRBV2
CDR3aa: CASRAGGLSYEQYF
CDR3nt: TGTGCCAGCAGAGCCGGGGGGCTCTCCTACGAGCAGTACTTC

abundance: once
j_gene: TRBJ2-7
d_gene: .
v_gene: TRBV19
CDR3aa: CASRLSGTYEQYF
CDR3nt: TGTGCCAGTAGATTGTCAGGGACCTACGAGCAGTACTTC

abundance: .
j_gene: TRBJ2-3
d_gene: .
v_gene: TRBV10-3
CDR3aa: CATQFPPVSTDTQYF
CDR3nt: TGTGCCACACAATTCCCCCCTGTGAGCACAGATACGCAGTATTTT

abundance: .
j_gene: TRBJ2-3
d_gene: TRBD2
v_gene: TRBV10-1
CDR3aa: CASSVAGGPTDTQYF
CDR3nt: TGCGCCAGCAGTGTAGCGGGAGGCCCCACAGATACGCAGTATTTT

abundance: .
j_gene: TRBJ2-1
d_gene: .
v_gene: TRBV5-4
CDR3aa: CASSLYRGSEANEQFF
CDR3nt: TGTGCCAGCAGCTTATACAGAGGTAGCGAGGCCAATGAGCAGTTCTTC

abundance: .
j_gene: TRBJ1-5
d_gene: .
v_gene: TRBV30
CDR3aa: CAWSVRPGGNQPQHF
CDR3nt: TGTGCCTGGAGTGTACGTCCAGGGGGCAATCAGCCCCAGCATTTT

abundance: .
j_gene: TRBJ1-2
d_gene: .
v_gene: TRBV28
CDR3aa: CASSLWANNYGYTF
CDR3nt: TGTGCCAGCAGTTTATGGGCCAATAACTATGGCTACACCTTC

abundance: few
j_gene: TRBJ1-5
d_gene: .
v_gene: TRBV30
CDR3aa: CAWSIGGSDQPQHF
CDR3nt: TGTGCCTGGAGTATCGGGGGAAGCGATCAGCCCCAGCATTTT

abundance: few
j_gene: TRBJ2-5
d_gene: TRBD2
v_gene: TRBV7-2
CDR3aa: CASSLASGSFTETQYF
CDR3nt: TGTGCCAGCAGCTTAGCCAGCGGGAGCTTCACTGAGACCCAGTACTTC

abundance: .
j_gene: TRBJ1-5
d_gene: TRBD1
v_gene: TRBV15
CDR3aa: CATSSGTGNFQPQHF
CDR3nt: TGTGCCACCAGCAGCGGGACAGGGAATTTTCAGCCCCAGCATTTT

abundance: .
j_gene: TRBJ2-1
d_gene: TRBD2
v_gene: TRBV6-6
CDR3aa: CASSYGGLANEQFF
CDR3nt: TGTGCCAGCAGTTACGGTGGACTAGCGAACGAGCAGTTCTTC

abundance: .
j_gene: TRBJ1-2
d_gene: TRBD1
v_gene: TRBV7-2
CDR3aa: CASRLNSGQGAGGYTF
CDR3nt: TGTGCCAGCAGGCTAAATTCAGGACAGGGGGCCGGAGGCTACACCTTC

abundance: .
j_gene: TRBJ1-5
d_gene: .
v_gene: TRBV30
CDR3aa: CAWSDPPGPNQPQHF
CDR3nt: TGTGCCTGGAGCGACCCACCGGGTCCTAATCAGCCCCAGCATTTT

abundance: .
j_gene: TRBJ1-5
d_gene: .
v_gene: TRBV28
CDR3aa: CASSLNREGQPQHF
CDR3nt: TGTGCCAGCAGCCTAAACAGGGAGGGTCAGCCCCAGCATTTT

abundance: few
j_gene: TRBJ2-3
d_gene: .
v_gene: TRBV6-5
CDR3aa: CASSYGVGPDTQYF
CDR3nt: TGTGCCAGCAGTTATGGAGTGGGGCCAGATACGCAGTATTTT

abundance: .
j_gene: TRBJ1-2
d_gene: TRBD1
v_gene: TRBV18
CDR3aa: CASSPGTGENGYTF
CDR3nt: TGTGCCAGCTCACCCGGGACAGGGGAAAATGGCTACACCTTC